This TCR beta chain was captured in a study of cytomegalovirus exposure and HLA in healthy donors. Notes on the study in general: Under in vitro conditions, a few CMV-associated chains were confirmed as specific for CMV antigens.

Clones were sequenced by immunoSEQ multiplex PCR, and TCRdb holds only the in-frame ones, with some missing. The table lists 200,000 to 300,000 clones, around nine tenths of them singletons. Of note for this clone: What it recognizes is unknown.

The length of the CDR3 is 22 residues. The V end was cut by 6 bases, the J end by 5 bases, with 37 bases between. The germline gives CDR1 MDHEN, CDR2 SYDVKM. The source material was PBMCs. The V and J genes are TRBV28 and TRBJ2-2; weak D call: TRBD2 (6 bases). The source is a man between 18 and 35 years old in good health and CMV-seronegative. CDR3 in DNA: TGTGCCAGCAGCGGCCTTATCGTCGGGAGAGGCAGGCGGGGAACGAGGACCGGGGAGCTGTTTTTT. Protein product: CASSGLIVGRGRRGTRTGELFF.